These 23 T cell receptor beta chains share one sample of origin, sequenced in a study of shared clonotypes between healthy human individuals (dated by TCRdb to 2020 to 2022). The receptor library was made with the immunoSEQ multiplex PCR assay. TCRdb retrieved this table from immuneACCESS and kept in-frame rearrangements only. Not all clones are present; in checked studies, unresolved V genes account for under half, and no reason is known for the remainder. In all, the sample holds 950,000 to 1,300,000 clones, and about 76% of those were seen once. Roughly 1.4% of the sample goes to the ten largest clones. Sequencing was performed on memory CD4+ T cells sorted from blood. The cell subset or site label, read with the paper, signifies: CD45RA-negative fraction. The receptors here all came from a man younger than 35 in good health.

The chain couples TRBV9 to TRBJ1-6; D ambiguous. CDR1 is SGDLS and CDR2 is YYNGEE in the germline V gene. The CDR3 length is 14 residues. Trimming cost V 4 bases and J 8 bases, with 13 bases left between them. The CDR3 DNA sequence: TGTGCCAGCAGCCTCCGGTCTCAAGATTCACCCCTCCACTTT. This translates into CASSLRSQDSPLHF.

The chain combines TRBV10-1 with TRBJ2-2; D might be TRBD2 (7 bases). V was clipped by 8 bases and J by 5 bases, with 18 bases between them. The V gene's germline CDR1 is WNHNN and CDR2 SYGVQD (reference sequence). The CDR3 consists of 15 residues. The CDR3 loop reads CASALGGGGTGELFF. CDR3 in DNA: TGCGCCAGCGCTCTCGGAGGGGGGGGGACCGGGGAGCTGTTTTTT.

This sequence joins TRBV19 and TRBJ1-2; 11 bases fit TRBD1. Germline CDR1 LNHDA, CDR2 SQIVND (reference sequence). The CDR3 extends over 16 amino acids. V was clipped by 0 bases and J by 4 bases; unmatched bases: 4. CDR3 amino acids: CASSIDWTGGVYGYTF. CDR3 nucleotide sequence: TGTGCCAGTAGTATAGATTGGACAGGGGGCGTCTATGGCTACACCTTC.

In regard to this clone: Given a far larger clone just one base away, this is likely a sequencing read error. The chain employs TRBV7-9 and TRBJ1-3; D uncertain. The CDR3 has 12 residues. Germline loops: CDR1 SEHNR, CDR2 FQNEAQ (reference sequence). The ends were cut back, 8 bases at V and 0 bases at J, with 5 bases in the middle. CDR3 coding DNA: TGTGCCAGCGGAAACTCTGGAAACACCATATATTTT. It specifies CASGNSGNTIYF.

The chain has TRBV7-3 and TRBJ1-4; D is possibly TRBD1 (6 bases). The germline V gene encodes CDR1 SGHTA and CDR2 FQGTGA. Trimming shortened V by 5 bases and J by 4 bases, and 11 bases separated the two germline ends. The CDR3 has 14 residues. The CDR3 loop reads CASSKGGNNEKLFF. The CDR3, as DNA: TGTGCCAGCAGCAAAGGGGGTAATAATGAAAAACTGTTTTTT.

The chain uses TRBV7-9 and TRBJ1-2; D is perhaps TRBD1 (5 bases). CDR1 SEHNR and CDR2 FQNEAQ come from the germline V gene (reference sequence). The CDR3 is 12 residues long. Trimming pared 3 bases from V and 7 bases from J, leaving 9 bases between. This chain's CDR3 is CASSFGQGGYTF. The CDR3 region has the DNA TGTGCCAGCAGCTTTGGTCAGGGTGGCTACACCTTC.

CDR3 sequence (DNA): TGTGCCAGCTCACCAAGCTCCGGGACAGGGGGCACCGGGGAGCTGTTTTTT. It is translated as CASSPSSGTGGTGELFF. J is TRBJ2-2 and V is TRBV18, with TRBD1 identical over 11 bases. CDR1 and CDR2 (germline): KGHSH, LQKENI. Unmatched junction bases numbered 6, after V lost 2 bases and J lost 4 bases. There are 17 residues in the CDR3.

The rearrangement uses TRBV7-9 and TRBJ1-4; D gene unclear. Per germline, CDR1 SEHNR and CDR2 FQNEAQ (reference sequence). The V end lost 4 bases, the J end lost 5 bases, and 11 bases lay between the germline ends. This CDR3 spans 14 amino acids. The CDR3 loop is CASSSEFRNEKLFF. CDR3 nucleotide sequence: TGTGCCAGCAGCTCCGAGTTCAGGAATGAAAAACTGTTTTTT.

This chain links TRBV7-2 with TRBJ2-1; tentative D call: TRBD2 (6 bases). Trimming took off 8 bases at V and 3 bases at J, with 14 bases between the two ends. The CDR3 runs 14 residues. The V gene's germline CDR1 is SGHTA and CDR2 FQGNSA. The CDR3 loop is CASGPAGIYNEQFF. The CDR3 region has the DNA TGTGCCAGCGGCCCGGCGGGAATCTACAATGAGCAGTTCTTC.

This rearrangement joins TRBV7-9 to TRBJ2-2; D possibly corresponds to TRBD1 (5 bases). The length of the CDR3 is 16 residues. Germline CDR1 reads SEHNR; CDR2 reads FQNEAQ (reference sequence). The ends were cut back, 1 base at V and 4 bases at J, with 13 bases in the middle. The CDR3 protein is CASSLVRAPGTGELFF. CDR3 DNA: TGTGCCAGCAGCTTAGTCAGGGCTCCGGGCACCGGGGAGCTGTTTTTT.

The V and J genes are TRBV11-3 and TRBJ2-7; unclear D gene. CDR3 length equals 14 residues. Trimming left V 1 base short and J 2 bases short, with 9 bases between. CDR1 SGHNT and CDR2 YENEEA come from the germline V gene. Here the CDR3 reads CASSLGVGTYEQYF. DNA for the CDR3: TGTGCCAGCAGCTTAGGCGTTGGGACCTACGAGCAGTACTTC.

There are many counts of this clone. CDR3 in DNA: TGTGCCAGCAGTCAGGACCGTGGGCAACCTAATGAAAAACTGTTTTTT. It yields the protein CASSQDRGQPNEKLFF. The chain recombines TRBV27 with TRBJ1-4; no definite D call. Germline V gives CDR1 MNHEY, CDR2 SMNVEV (reference sequence). This CDR3 is built from 16 residues. Between the trimmed V and J ends, which lost 5 bases and 3 bases, there was a span of 16 bases.

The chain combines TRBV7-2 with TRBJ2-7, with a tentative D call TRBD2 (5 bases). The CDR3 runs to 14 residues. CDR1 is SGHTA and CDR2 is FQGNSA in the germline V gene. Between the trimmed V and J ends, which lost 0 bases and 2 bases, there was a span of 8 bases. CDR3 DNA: TGTGCCAGCAGCTTAGCGGGAGCTACCTACGAGCAGTACTTC. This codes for CASSLAGATYEQYF.

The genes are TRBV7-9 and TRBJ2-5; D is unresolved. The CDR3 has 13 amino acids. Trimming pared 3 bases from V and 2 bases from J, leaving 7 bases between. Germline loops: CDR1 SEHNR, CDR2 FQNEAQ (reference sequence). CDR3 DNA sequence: TGTGCCAGCAGCTTCCGGGTACAAGAGACCCAGTACTTC. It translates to CASSFRVQETQYF. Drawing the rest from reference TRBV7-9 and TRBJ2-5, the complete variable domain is DTGVSQNPRHKITKRGQNVTFRCDPISEHNRLYWYRQTLGQGPEFLTYFQNEAQLEKSRLLSDRFSAERPKGSFSTLEIQRTEQGDSAMYLCASSFRVQETQYFGPGTRLLVL.

In DNA form, the CDR3 reads TGTGCCAGCAGCGCCGTGACGATGGCCGGGGAGCTGTTTTTT. It encodes CASSAVTMAGELFF. The V call is TRBV9, the J call TRBJ2-2; D ambiguous. V dropped 3 bases and J dropped 6 bases, with 12 bases sitting between them. This CDR3 has 14 amino acids. Germline loops: CDR1 SGDLS, CDR2 YYNGEE.

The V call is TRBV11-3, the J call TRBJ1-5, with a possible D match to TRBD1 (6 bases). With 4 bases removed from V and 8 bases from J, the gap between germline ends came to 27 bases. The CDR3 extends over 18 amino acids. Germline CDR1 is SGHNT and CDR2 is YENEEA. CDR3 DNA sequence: TGTGCCAGCAGCTCATATGTCCCCCCTCAGGGGAAGGGAAAGCCCCAGCATTTT. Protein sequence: CASSSYVPPQGKGKPQHF.

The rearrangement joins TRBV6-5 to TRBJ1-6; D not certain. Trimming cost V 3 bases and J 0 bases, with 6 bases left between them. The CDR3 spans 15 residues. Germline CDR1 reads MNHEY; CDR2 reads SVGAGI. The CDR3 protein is CASSYHGSYNSPLHF. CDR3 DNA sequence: TGTGCCAGCAGTTATCACGGCTCCTATAATTCACCCCTCCACTTT.

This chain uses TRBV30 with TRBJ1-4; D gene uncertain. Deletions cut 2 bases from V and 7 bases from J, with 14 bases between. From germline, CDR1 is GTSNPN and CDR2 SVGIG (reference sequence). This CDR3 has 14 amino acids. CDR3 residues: CAWSPTVRGEKLFF. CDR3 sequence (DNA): TGTGCCTGGAGTCCCACCGTGCGGGGTGAAAAACTGTTTTTT.

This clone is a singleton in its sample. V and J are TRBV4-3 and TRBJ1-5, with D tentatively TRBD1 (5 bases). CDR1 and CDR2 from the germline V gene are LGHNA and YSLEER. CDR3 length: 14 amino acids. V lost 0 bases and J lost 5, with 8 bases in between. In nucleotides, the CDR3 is TGCGCCAGCAGCCAAGAGGCGGGGCATCAGCCCCAGCATTTT. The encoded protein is CASSQEAGHQPQHF.

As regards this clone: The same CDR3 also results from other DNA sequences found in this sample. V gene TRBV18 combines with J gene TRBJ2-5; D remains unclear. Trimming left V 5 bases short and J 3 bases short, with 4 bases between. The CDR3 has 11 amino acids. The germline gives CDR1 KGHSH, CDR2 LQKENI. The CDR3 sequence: CASSSEETQYF. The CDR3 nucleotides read TGTGCCAGCTCAAGTGAAGAGACCCAGTACTTC.

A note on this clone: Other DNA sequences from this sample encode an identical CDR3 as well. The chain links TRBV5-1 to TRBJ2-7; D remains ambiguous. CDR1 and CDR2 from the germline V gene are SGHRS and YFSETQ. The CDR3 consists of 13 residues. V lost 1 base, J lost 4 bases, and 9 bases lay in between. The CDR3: CASSLPGAYEQYF. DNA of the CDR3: TGCGCCAGCAGCTTGCCAGGCGCGTACGAGCAGTACTTC. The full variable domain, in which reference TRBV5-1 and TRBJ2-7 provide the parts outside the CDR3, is KAGVTQTPRYLIKTRGQQVTLSCSPISGHRSVSWYQQTPGQGLQFLFEYFSETQRNKGNFPGRFSGRQFSNSRSEMNVSTLELGDSALYLCASSLPGAYEQYFGPGTRLTVT.

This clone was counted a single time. CDR3 protein: CAIRGYGNTIYF. CDR3 DNA: TGTGCCATCCGGGGATATGGAAACACCATATATTTT. The rearrangement joins TRBV10-3 to TRBJ1-3; no firm D call. The V gene lost 8 bases and the J gene lost 3 bases, with 8 bases spanning the gap. The CDR3 has 12 residues. CDR1 is ENHRY, CDR2 SYGVKD, per germline.

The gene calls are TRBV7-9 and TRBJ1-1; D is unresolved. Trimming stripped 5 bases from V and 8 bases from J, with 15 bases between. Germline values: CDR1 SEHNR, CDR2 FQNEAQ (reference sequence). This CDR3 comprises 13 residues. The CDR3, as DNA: TGTGCCAGCAGCCCCCACACCGAAATGGAAGCTTTCTTT. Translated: CASSPHTEMEAFF.